Listed here are 10 T cell receptor beta chains from one sample, sequenced in a study of beta chain features in type 1 diabetes. Overall study results and limits: Moderately but significantly shorter TCRB CDR3s were found in Type 1 diabetes patients in all four CD4+ subsets.

Expressed TCRB transcripts were sequenced, since all the RNA that had been isolated was reverse transcribed. Libraries were prepared by immunoSEQ multiplex PCR; TCRdb keeps only in-frame clonotypes and omits some of them. There are about 270,000 clones in the sample; more than 13% occur only once, and 0.015% to 0.02% lies in the top ten. These receptors' targets are unknown. Sequenced material: naive CD4+ T cells from blood. These receptor sequences come from a man aged 25-45 years with type 1 diabetes.

This clone was seen only a few times. J is TRBJ1-1 and V is TRBV11-2; the D is unclear. CDR3 length: 13 amino acids. The V gene lost 4 bases and the J gene lost 1 base, with 7 bases spanning the gap. The germline V gene has CDR1 SGHAT and CDR2 FQNNGV. The CDR3 sequence: CASSSWRNTEAFF. CDR3 in DNA: TGTGCCAGCAGCTCTTGGAGGAACACTGAAGCTTTCTTT.

This clone has only a few counts. One junction end does not reproduce the germline sequence, and a read error may be involved. V is TRBV20-1 and J is TRBJ2-7; D remains unclear. The CDR3 consists of 11 residues. Germline V lookup: CDR1 DFQATT, CDR2 SNEGSKA (reference sequence). CDR3 in DNA: TGCAGTGCTAGTCCCTCCGACGAGCAGTACTTC. Protein sequence: CSASPSDEQYF.

The V call is TRBV28, the J call TRBJ2-1; D not resolved. The CDR3 length is 12 residues. Germline CDR1 is MDHEN and CDR2 is SYDVKM. V shed 5 bases and J shed 7 bases, with 9 bases lying between them. The CDR3 reads CASSTLDNEQFF. The CDR3 coding sequence is TGTGCCAGCAGTACGTTAGATAATGAGCAGTTCTTC.

This clone was detected a few times. The V call is TRBV9, the J call TRBJ2-1, with D perhaps TRBD1 (5 bases). CDR3 size: 14 residues. The germline V gene has CDR1 SGDLS and CDR2 YYNGEE. Trimming stripped 4 bases from V and 2 bases from J, with 10 bases between. CDR3 sequence: CASSTQGPYNEQFF. The DNA of the CDR3 is TGTGCCAGCAGCACGCAGGGTCCCTACAATGAGCAGTTCTTC.

This clone was recorded a few times. The chain joins TRBV10-3 to TRBJ2-2; 13 bases are shared with TRBD2. The CDR3 totals 17 residues. CDR1 is ENHRY, CDR2 SYGVKD, per germline. J lost 7 bases, V lost 0 bases, and 5 bases had no gene match. The CDR3 DNA follows: TGTGCCATCAGTGAGTCGGGACTAGCGGGACTAGACGGGGAGCTGTTTTTT. This translates into CAISESGLAGLDGELFF.

V and J are TRBV6-5 and TRBJ2-2; D might be TRBD1 (6 bases). Germline V CDR1 and CDR2: MNHEY, SVGAGI. Between the trimmed V and J ends, which lost 5 bases and 6 bases, there was a span of 13 bases. The CDR3 consists of 14 residues. CDR3: CASSNTGSPGELFF. DNA for the CDR3: TGTGCCAGCAGTAATACAGGGTCCCCCGGGGAGCTGTTTTTT.

The gene calls are TRBV19 and TRBJ1-2; D not certain. Trimming left V 1 base short and J 8 bases short, with 14 bases between. Germline lookup yields CDR1 LNHDA and CDR2 SQIVND (reference sequence). The CDR3 contains 14 residues. Written as DNA, the CDR3 is TGTGCCAGTAGTATAGCCCTATCTCCCCTCGGCTACACCTTC. Amino acids: CASSIALSPLGYTF.

This clone was detected a few times. The chain joins TRBV6-4 to TRBJ2-1, with TRBD2 matching over 9 bases. The V segment lost 4 bases and the J segment 9 bases; nucleotides outside the gene matches: 7. CDR1 is MRHNA, CDR2 SNTAGT, per germline. The CDR3 extends over 14 amino acids. The CDR3 DNA reads TGTGCCAGCAGTGTACTGGCGGGAGGGATTGAGCAGTTCTTC. It translates to CASSVLAGGIEQFF.

J is TRBJ1-5 and V is TRBV7-2; no firm D call. The CDR3 extends over 15 amino acids. The germline gives CDR1 SGHTA, CDR2 FQGNSA. The CDR3 loop is CATRDQVYSNQPQHF. CDR3 sequence (DNA): TGTGCTACCCGAGACCAGGTATATAGCAATCAGCCCCAGCATTTT.

This clone turned up a few times. The chain combines TRBV18 with TRBJ1-1, with D possibly matching TRBD1 (6 bases). Trimming removed 5 bases from V and 3 bases from J, with 10 bases in between. The CDR3 has 13 residues. Per the germline V gene, CDR1 is KGHSH and CDR2 is LQKENI. The DNA for the CDR3 is TGTGCCAGCTCAGTATCAGGGGACACTGAAGCTTTCTTT. Translated, it gives CASSVSGDTEAFF.